Reported below is one TCR beta chain. The antigen is not known. The germline CDR1 and CDR2 sequences are SGHVS and FQNEAQ. The V end lost 8 bases, the J end lost 8 bases, and 9 bases lay between the germline ends. This CDR3 spans 11 amino acids. The record originates from a study of OX40 agonist ivuxolimab in advanced cancers. Whole-study context: At under 85% male, the cohort had a mean age of approximately 60 years, ranging from about 23 to 79.

Produced via immunoSEQ multiplex PCR; TCRdb's table is partial and in-frame only. The sample contains over 20,000 clones, about 83% of which appear only once. Study-level points and caveats: At doses 0.1 to 3.0 mg/kg, CD4+ and CD8+ clones expanded.

This receptor was identified in an adult with an advanced solid tumor such as melanoma, head and neck, liver or kidney cancer. The chain combines TRBV7-8 with TRBJ1-4; no definite D call. Material: CD4+ or CD8+ T cells sorted from blood, obtained in a trial of the OX40 agonist ivuxolimab. In nucleotides, the CDR3 is TGTGCCAGCGGATTGACGGAAAAACTGTTTTTT. Encoded protein: CASGLTEKLFF.